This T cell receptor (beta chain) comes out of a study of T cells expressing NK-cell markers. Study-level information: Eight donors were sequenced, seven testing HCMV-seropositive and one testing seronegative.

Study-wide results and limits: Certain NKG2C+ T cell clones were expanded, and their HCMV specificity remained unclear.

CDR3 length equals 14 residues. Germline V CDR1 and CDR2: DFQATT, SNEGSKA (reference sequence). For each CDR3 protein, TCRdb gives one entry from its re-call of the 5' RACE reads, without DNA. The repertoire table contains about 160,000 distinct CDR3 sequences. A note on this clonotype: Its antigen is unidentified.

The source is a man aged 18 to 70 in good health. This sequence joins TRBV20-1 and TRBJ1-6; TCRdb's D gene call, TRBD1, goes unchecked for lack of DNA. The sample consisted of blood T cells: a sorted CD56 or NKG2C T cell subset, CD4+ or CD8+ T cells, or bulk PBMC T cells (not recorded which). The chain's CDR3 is CSAWGGQVNSPLHF.